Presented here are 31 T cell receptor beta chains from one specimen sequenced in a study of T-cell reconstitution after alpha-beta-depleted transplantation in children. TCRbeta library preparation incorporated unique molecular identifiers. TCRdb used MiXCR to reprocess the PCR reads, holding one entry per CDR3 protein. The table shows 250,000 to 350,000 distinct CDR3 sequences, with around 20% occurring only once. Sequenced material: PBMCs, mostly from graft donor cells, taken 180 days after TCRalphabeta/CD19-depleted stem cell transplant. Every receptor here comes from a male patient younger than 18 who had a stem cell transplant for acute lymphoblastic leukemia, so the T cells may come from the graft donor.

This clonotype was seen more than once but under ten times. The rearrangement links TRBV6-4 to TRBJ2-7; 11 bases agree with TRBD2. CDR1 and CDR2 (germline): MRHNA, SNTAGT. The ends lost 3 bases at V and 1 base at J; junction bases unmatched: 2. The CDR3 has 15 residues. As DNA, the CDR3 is TGTGCCAGCAGTGAATTAGCGGGAGGGTCCTACGAGCAGTACTTC. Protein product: CASSELAGGSYEQYF.

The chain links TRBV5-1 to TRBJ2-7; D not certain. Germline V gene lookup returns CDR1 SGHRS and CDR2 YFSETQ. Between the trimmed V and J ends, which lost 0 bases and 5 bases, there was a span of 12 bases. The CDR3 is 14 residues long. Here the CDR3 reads CASSLGDVPHEQYF. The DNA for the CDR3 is TGCGCCAGCAGCTTGGGCGATGTCCCTCACGAGCAGTACTTC.

The CDR3 region is CASSPGTGDGFYGYTF. In nucleotides, the CDR3 is TGTGCCAGCAGTCCCGGGACAGGGGACGGGTTCTATGGCTACACCTTC. This chain connects TRBV27 to TRBJ1-2; 10 bases match TRBD1. CDR1 is MNHEY, CDR2 SMNVEV, per germline (reference sequence). Trimming removed 5 bases from V and 4 bases from J; junction bases left unmatched: 10. This CDR3 region has 16 residues.

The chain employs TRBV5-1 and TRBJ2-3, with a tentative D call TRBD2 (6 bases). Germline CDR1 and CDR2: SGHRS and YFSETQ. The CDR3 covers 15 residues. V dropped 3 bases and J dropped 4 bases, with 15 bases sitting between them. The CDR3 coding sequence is TGCGCCAGCAGCTCGGACTACCAGATCTCAGATACGCAGTATTTT. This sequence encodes CASSSDYQISDTQYF.

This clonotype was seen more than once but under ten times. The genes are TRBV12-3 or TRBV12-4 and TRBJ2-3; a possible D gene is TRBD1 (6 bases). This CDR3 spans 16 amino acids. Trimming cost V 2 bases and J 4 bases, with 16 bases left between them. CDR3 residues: CASSLRSTGNSDTQYF. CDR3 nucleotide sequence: TGTGCCAGCAGTTTACGGTCAACAGGGAATTCAGATACGCAGTATTTT.

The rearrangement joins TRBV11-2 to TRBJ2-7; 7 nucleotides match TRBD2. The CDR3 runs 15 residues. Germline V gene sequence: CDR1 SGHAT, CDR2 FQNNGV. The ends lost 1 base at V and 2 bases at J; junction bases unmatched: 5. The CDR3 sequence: CASSLVGRMTYEQYF. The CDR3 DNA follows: TGTGCCAGCAGCTTAGTCGGGAGGATGACCTACGAGCAGTACTTC.

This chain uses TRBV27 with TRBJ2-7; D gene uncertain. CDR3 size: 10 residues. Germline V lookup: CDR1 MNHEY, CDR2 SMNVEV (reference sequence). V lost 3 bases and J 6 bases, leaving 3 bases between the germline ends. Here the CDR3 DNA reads TGTGCCAGCAGTTTCCCCGAGCAGTACTTC. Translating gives CASSFPEQYF.

CDR3 in DNA: TGTGCCAGCAGCCCCCAGAGGGGACTAGCAGGTCTCCCCGGGGAGCTGTTTTTT. Its protein product is CASSPQRGLAGLPGELFF. The rearrangement links TRBV3-1 to TRBJ2-2; 9 positions match TRBD2. This CDR3 region has 18 residues. V was pared by 4 bases and J by 6 bases, with 15 bases of the junction left unmatched. Germline CDR1 is LGHDT and CDR2 is YNNKEL (reference sequence). The variable domain in full, completed from reference TRBV3-1 and TRBJ2-2, reads DTAVSQTPKYLVTQMGNDKSIKCEQNLGHDTMYWYKQDSKKFLKIMFSYNNKELIINETVPNRFSPKSPDKAHLNLHINSLELGDSAVYFCASSPQRGLAGLPGELFFGEGSRLTVL.

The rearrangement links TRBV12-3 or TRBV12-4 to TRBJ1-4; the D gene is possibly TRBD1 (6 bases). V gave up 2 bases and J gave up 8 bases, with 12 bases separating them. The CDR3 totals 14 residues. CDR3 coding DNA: TGTGCCAGCAGTTTACGGGGGGCGGGGGAAAAACTGTTTTTT. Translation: CASSLRGAGEKLFF.

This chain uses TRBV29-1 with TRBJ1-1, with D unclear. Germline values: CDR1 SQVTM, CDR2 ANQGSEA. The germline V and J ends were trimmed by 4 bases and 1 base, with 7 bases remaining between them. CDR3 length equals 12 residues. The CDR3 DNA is TGCAGCGTTGTAGCCCCGAACACTGAAGCTTTCTTT. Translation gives CSVVAPNTEAFF. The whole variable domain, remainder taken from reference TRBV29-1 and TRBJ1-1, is SAVISQKPSRDICQRGTSLTIQCQVDSQVTMMFWYRQQPGQSLTLIATANQGSEATYESGFVIDKFPISRPNLTFSTLTVSNMSPEDSSIYLCSVVAPNTEAFFGQGTRLTVV.

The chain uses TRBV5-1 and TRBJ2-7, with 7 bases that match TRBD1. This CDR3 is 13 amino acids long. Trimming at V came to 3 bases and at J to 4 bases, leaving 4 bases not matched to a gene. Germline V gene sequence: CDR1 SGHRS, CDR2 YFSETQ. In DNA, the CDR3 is TGCGCCAGCAGCTCGGAACAGGGGTACGAGCAGTACTTC. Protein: CASSSEQGYEQYF.

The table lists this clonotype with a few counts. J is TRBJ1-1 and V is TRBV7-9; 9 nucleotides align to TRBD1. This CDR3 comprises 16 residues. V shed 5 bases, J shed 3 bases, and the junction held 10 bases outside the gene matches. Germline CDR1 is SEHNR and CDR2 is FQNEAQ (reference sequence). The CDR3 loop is CASSARTGALDTEAFF. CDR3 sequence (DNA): TGTGCCAGCAGCGCCCGGACAGGGGCGTTGGACACTGAAGCTTTCTTT.

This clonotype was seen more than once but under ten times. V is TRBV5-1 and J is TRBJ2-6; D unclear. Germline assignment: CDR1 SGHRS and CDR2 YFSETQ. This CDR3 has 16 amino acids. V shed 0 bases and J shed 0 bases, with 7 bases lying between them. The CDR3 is CASSLGWDSGANVLTF. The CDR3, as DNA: TGCGCCAGCAGCTTGGGATGGGACTCTGGGGCCAACGTCCTGACTTTC.

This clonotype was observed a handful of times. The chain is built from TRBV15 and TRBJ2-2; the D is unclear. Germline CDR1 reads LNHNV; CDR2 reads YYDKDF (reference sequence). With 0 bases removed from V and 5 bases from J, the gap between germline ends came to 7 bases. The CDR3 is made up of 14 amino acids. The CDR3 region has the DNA TGTGCCACCAGCAGAGACTTCGAGACCGGGGAGCTGTTTTTT. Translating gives CATSRDFETGELFF.

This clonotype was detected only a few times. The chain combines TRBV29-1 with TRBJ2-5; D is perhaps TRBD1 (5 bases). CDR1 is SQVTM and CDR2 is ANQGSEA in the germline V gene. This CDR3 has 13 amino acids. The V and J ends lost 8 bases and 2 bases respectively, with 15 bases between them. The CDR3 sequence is CSLADTPQETQYF. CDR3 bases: TGCAGCCTTGCGGACACTCCACAAGAGACCCAGTACTTC.

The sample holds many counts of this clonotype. The CDR3 here is CASSLYNQETQYF. Written as DNA, the CDR3 is TGTGCCAGCAGCCTATACAACCAAGAGACCCAGTACTTC. V gene TRBV12-3 or TRBV12-4 combines with J gene TRBJ2-5; D unresolved. V lost 6 bases, J lost 0 bases, and 8 bases lay in between. The CDR3 consists of 13 residues.

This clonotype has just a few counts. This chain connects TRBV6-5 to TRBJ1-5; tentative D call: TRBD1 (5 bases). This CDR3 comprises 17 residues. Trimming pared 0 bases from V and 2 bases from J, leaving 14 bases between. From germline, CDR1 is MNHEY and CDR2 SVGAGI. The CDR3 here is CASSYSGDGVRNQPQHF. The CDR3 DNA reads TGTGCCAGCAGTTACTCGGGGGACGGGGTCCGCAATCAGCCCCAGCATTTT.

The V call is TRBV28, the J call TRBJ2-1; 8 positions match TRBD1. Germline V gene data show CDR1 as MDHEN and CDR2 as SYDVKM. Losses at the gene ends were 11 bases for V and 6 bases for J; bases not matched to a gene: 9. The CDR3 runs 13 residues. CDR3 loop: CALSGTGVNEQFF. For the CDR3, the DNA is TGTGCCCTCTCCGGGACAGGCGTCAATGAGCAGTTCTTC.

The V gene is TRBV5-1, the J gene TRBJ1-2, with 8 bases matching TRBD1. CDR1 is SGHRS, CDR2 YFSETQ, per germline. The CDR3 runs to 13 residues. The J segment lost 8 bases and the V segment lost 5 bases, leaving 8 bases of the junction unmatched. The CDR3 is CASRTGAREGYTF. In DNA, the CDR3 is TGCGCCAGCAGGACAGGGGCAAGAGAAGGCTACACCTTC.

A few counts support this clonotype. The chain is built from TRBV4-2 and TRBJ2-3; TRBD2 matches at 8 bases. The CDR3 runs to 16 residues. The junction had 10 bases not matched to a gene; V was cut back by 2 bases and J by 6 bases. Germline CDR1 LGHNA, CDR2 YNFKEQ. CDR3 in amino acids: CASSQISPTSADTQYF. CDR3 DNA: TGTGCCAGCAGCCAAATCTCCCCGACTAGCGCGGATACGCAGTATTTT.

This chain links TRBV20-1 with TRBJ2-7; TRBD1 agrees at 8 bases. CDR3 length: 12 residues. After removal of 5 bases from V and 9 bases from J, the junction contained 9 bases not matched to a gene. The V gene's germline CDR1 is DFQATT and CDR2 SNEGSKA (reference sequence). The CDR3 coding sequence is TGCAGTGCTCGCCTCGACAGGGGTTTGCAGTACTTC. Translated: CSARLDRGLQYF.

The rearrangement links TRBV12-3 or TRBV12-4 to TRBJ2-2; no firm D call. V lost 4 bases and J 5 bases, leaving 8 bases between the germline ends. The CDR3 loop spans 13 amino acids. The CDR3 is CASSSIGTGELFF. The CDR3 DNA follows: TGTGCCAGCAGTTCGATCGGGACCGGGGAGCTGTTTTTT.

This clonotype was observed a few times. CDR3 sequence (DNA): TGTGCCAGCAGCCATTACAGATGGGCTGAAGCTTTCTTT. Translation: CASSHYRWAEAFF. This chain links TRBV7-3 with TRBJ1-1; D gene unclear. CDR3 length: 13 residues. Germline V CDR1 and CDR2: SGHTA, FQGTGA. Between the trimmed V and J ends, which lost 5 bases and 6 bases, there was a span of 13 bases.

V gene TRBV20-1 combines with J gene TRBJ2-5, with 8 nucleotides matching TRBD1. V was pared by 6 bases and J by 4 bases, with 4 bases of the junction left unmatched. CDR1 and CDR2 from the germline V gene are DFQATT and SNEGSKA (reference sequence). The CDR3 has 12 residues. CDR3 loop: CSAAGGGETQYF. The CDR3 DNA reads TGCAGTGCCGCAGGGGGCGGAGAGACCCAGTACTTC.

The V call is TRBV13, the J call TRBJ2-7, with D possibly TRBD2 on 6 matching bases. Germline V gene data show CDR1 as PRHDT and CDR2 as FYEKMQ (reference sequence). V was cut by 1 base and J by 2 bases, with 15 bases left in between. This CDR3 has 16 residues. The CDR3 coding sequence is TGTGCCAGCAGCTTAGACGGGACTGCCCCTACCTACGAGCAGTACTTC. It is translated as CASSLDGTAPTYEQYF.

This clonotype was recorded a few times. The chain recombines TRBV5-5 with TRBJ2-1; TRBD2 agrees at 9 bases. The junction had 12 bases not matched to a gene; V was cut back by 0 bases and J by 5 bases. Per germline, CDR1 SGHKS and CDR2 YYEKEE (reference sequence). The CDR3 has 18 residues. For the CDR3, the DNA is TGTGCCAGCAGCTTGGAGGGTAGCGGGAGTTTGGCCCACAATGAGCAGTTCTTC. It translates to CASSLEGSGSLAHNEQFF.

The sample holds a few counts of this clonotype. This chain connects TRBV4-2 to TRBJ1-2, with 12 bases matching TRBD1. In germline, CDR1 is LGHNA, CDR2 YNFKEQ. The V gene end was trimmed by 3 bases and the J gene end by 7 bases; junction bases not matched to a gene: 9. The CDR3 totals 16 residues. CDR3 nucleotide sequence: TGTGCCAGCAGCCAGACCGGGACAGGGGGCCGTAGTGGCTACACCTTC. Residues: CASSQTGTGGRSGYTF.

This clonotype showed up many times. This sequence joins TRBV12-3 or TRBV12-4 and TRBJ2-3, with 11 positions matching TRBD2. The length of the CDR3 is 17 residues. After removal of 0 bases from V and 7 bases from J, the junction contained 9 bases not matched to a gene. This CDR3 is CASSLALTSGRGYTQYF. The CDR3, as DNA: TGTGCCAGCAGTTTAGCGCTAACTAGCGGGAGAGGTTATACGCAGTATTTT.

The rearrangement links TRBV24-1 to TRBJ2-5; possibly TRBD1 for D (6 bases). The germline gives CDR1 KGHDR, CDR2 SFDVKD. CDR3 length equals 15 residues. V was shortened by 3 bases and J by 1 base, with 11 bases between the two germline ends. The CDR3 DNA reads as TGTGCCACCAGTGATCCAGGGGCAACCCAAGAGACCCAGTACTTC. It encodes CATSDPGATQETQYF.

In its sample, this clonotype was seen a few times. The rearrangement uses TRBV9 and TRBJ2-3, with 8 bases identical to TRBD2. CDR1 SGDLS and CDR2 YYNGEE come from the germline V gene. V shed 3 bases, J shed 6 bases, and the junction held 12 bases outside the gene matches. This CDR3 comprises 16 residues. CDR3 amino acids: CASSGPSSGSWDTQYF. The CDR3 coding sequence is TGTGCCAGCAGCGGGCCCTCCAGCGGGAGTTGGGATACGCAGTATTTT.

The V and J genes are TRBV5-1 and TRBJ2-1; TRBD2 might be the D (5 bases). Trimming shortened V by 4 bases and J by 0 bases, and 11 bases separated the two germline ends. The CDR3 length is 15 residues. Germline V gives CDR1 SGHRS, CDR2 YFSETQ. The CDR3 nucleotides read TGCGCCAGCAGCATCCGGAGCGGCTCCTACAATGAGCAGTTCTTC. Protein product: CASSIRSGSYNEQFF.